This TCR beta chain was profiled in a study of T cell changes during pregnancy in multiple sclerosis (dated by TCRdb to 2018 to 2020). About the full investigation: Changes in the T cell repertoire over the course of pregnancy were examined in this study in women with multiple sclerosis.

Details on this clone: The antigen it binds to is not known. No clone much larger than this one lies a single base away; base qualities are absent.

The library came from the immunoSEQ multiplex PCR assay. TCRdb obtained this table from immuneACCESS and retained in-frame rearrangements with V and J assigned. These tables miss some clones; where compared with another copy, unresolved V genes account for less than half of the shortfall, and the remainder is unexplained. This sample holds about 46,000 clones; 80% to 95% were observed only once. About 9.8% of the sample is in the top ten clones. The sequence derives from a female donor with multiple sclerosis, enrolled in a pregnancy study. Here the sequenced sample was CD8+ T cells from peripheral blood mononuclear cells, taken after pregnancy.

CDR3 loop: CASGSDMYEQYF. The DNA sequence is TGTGCTAGTGGATCTGACATGTACGAGCAGTACTTC. The chain is encoded by TRBV12-5 joined to TRBJ2-7, with the D gene not confidently named. Trimming takes 6 bases from V and 4 bases from J, and the germline ends sit 10 bases apart. There are 12 amino acids in the CDR3, from cysteine to phenylalanine inclusive. Just the 36-base CDR3 DNA is kept, in frame starting at base 1. CDR1 and CDR2 are read off the germline V gene as LGHNT and FRNRAP.